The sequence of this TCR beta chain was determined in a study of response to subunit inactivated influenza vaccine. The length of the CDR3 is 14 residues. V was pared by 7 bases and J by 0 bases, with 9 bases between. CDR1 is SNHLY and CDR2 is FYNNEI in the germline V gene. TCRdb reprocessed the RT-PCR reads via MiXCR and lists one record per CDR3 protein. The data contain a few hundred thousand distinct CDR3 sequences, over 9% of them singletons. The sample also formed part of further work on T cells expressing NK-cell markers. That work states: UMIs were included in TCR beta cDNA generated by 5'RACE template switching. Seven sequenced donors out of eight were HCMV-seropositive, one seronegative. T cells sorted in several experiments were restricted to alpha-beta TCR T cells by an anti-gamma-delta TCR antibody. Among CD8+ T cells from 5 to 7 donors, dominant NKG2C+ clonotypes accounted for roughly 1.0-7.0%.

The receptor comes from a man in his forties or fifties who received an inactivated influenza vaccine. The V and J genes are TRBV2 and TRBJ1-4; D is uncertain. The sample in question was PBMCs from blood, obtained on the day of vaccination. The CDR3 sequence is CASNSFATNEKLFF. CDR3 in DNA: TGTGCCAGCAATAGCTTTGCAACTAATGAAAAACTGTTTTTT.